Listed below are T cell receptor beta chains from one sample, sequenced in a study of regulatory T cells in long-lasting Graves disease. TCRdb reprocessed the multiplex PCR reads with MiXCR, giving one entry per CDR3 protein. The data show approximately 470,000 distinct CDR3 sequences, around 20% seen once. This specimen consisted of peripheral blood mononuclear cells (PBMCs), obtained when the disease was refractory, from a patient treated with antithyroid drugs. These receptors all stem from a female donor with Graves disease. Each CDR3 is given with its conserved first and last residue. The order of the fields is CDR3 length, V gene, clone size, CDR3 protein. Where a row states a size, it is once, few, many or the class of an expanded clone; other rows omit it.

>13|TRBV9|NA
CASSPGGGAEQYF
>13|TRBV27|many
CASRRTGVHEQYF
>14|TRBV2|few
CASRGFQGSYEQYF
>14|TRBV6-1|few
CASGREPPGAEAFF
>12|TRBV3-1|many
CASTDSGGEQYF
>15|TRBV28|many
CASSLPGGVENGYTF
>15|TRBV6-5|many
CASSYVRRSTGELFF
>13|TRBV29-1|NA
CSVGGTANTEAFF
>15|TRBV2|many
CASTFGTGVTGELFF
>15|TRBV7-2|NA
CASSEQKATNEKLFF
>15|TRBV11-2|NA
CASSYGTSIAGTQYF
>14|TRBV13|NA
CASSQGPGPYEQYF
>12|TRBV6-5|few
CASSYQGGEQYF
>13|TRBV2|many
CASSGSYAETQYF
>15|TRBV6-5|many
CASSYSGTGGQPQHF
>12|TRBV6-1|many
CAISDTAQPQHF
>14|TRBV11-3|few
CASSEKRETKTQYF
>16|TRBV6-2/TRBV6-3|NA
CASRPGLAGDGGELFF
>14|TRBV9|NA
CASSVGGAIGELFF
>12|TRBV2|many
CASSEDSPSQYF
>16|TRBV12-5|few
CASGFMVTGVAGELFF
>10|TRBV27|NA
CVAGLLEQYF
>16|TRBV7-3|few
CASSLKGLPDYNEQFF
>16|TRBV28|many
CASSFRTSGTYNEQFF
>15|TRBV6-1|many
CASSGIHDYPETQYF
>16|TRBV19|few
CASKDQLRGWDTEAFF
>17|TRBV19|few
CASSLDSGGLWNQPQHF
>13|TRBV3-1|few
CASSQGRTDGCTF
>15|TRBV6-1|many
CASSPPGLWSYEQYF
>13|TRBV12-3/TRBV12-4|many
CASSLMGHQPQHF
>16|TRBV14|NA
CASSPLGRGRDNEQFF
>15|TRBV27|NA
CASSFRQGGGDTQYF
>13|TRBV11-2|few
CASGRVSTGELFF
>12|TRBV2|many
CASISTGYGYTF
>14|TRBV7-9|few
CASSLGRVPYEQYF
>14|TRBV19|NA
CASSMFGSNQPQHF
>15|TRBV9|NA
CASSPHLWAGNTIYF
>15|TRBV6-5|few
CASSYGGGSQETQYF